These T cell receptor beta chains were read from a single sample in a study of tissue T cells after allogeneic stem cell transplantation. Generated by immunoSEQ multiplex PCR, the TCRdb table keeps only in-frame clones and is missing some. The table has about 26,000 clones, about 90% seen once. Source: blood, taken before transplantation. Source of these receptors: a male donor aged 60 or older who later had graft-versus-host disease after an allogeneic stem cell transplant. Each CDR3 is given with its conserved first and last residue.

J gene: TRBJ2-3
V gene: TRBV2
CDR3 protein: CASTGLAGRDTQYF

J gene: TRBJ1-2
V gene: TRBV6-5
CDR3 protein: CATKEGADYGYTF

J gene: TRBJ1-5
V gene: TRBV18
CDR3 protein: CASSPPGGGGSNQPQHF

J gene: TRBJ2-2
V gene: TRBV5-4
CDR3 protein: CASSWGQGANTGELFF

J gene: TRBJ1-3
V gene: TRBV15
CDR3 protein: CATGLDSGNTIYF

J gene: TRBJ1-2
V gene: TRBV18
CDR3 protein: CASSRDRDGYTF

J gene: TRBJ2-3
V gene: TRBV20-1
CDR3 protein: CSASSADTQYF

J gene: TRBJ2-7
V gene: TRBV7-8
CDR3 protein: CASSLAMFAGASGFSYEQYF

J gene: TRBJ2-5
V gene: TRBV19
CDR3 protein: CASSGDRQETQYF

J gene: TRBJ1-5
V gene: TRBV19
CDR3 protein: CASTSGHPQPQHF

J gene: TRBJ2-7
V gene: TRBV12-3/TRBV12-4
CDR3 protein: CASTPFEGHEQYF

J gene: TRBJ2-3
V gene: TRBV27
CDR3 protein: CASSTRLAGASTDTQYF

J gene: TRBJ2-1
V gene: TRBV18
CDR3 protein: CASSPKGGFANEQFF

J gene: TRBJ2-2
V gene: TRBV19
CDR3 protein: CASRFLAGGRTNTGELFF

J gene: TRBJ2-6
V gene: TRBV5-1
CDR3 protein: CASSSFTGGANVLTF